This TCR beta chain was identified during a study of blood T cell repertoires in COVID-19. The wider study: Sites in the United States, Italy and Spain provided acute and convalescent COVID-19 samples.

Germline values: CDR1 SGHKS, CDR2 YYEKEE (reference sequence). There are 12 residues in the CDR3. V was shortened by 2 bases and J by 6 bases, with 9 bases between the two germline ends. Across 24 US areas, participants ranged in age from roughly 18 to 95 years. Cohorts were assigned according to the clinical history that participants reported. Exposed participants came across a COVID-19 case within 2 weeks before study entry. Clones were sequenced by immunoSEQ multiplex PCR, and TCRdb holds only the in-frame ones, with some missing. The sample carries approximately 220,000 clones, around 90% recorded once.

The sequence was collected from a man aged 25-40 years who had been exposed to COVID-19. The sequencing sample was made of PBMCs or T cells enriched from blood (not recorded which). This rearrangement joins TRBV5-5 to TRBJ2-7; a possible D gene is TRBD2 (6 bases). Here the CDR3 DNA reads TGTGCCAGCAGCTTTTGGGGAGGCGAGCAGTACTTC. It yields the protein CASSFWGGEQYF.